These 24 T cell receptor beta chains originate from one sample sequenced in a study of blood T cell repertoires in COVID-19. Method: immunoSEQ multiplex PCR; TCRdb's copy keeps in-frame clones and lacks some. The data contain under 60,000 clones, 65% to 80% of them singletons. The sample consisted of peripheral blood. These receptors were taken from a man aged 65-85 years with acute or convalescent COVID-19.

The V call is TRBV27, the J call TRBJ1-2, with no clear D. The V end was cut by 2 bases, the J end by 5 bases, with 9 bases between. The CDR3 has 13 residues. Germline lookup yields CDR1 MNHEY and CDR2 SMNVEV (reference sequence). CDR3 DNA sequence: TGTGCCAGCAGTTTACAGGTTAATTATGGCTACACCTTC. It codes for CASSLQVNYGYTF.

This clone was recorded once. The V call is TRBV27, the J call TRBJ2-4; 8 positions match TRBD1. This CDR3 has 17 residues. Germline V gene data show CDR1 as MNHEY and CDR2 as SMNVEV (reference sequence). With V trimmed by 8 bases and J by 0 bases, 12 bases remained unmatched. The CDR3 sequence: CASPAGQDALAKNIQYF. In DNA form, the CDR3 reads TGTGCCAGCCCTGCGGGACAGGACGCTCTAGCCAAAAACATTCAGTACTTC.

J is TRBJ2-3 and V is TRBV15; 10 bases match TRBD2. The germline gives CDR1 LNHNV, CDR2 YYDKDF (reference sequence). J was trimmed by 4 bases and V by 0 bases; bases with no gene match: 7. The CDR3 totals 17 residues. The CDR3 region is CATSRDRASGSADTQYF. CDR3 DNA sequence: TGTGCCACCAGCAGAGATAGGGCTAGCGGGAGCGCAGATACGCAGTATTTT.

This clone occurred a few times. The chain is built from TRBV9 and TRBJ1-5; 7 positions agree with TRBD1. CDR3 length: 14 residues. Germline CDR1 reads SGDLS; CDR2 reads YYNGEE. V lost 3 bases and J lost 5; bases outside the gene matches: 5. The CDR3 nucleotides read TGTGCCAGCAGCGCGGGACAGAGTCATCAGCCCCAGCATTTT. It codes for CASSAGQSHQPQHF.

The genes are TRBV5-1 and TRBJ1-4; D is ambiguous. There are 17 residues in the CDR3. The germline V gene encodes CDR1 SGHRS and CDR2 YFSETQ. V was shortened by 0 bases and J by 0 bases, with 12 bases between the two germline ends. CDR3 bases: TGCGCCAGCAGCTTGGGGCGGGGTCGGACAACTAATGAAAAACTGTTTTTT. Its protein product is CASSLGRGRTTNEKLFF.

CDR3 region: CASRRAGGTYNEQFF. As DNA, the CDR3 is TGTGCCAGCAGGAGGGCGGGGGGGACTTACAATGAGCAGTTCTTC. The gene calls are TRBV3-1 (or the pseudogene TRBV3-2) and TRBJ2-1, with 9 bases matching TRBD2. Germline CDR1 reads LGHDT; CDR2 reads YNNKEL (reference sequence). Losses at the gene ends were 6 bases for V and 4 bases for J; bases not matched to a gene: 7. The CDR3 loop spans 15 amino acids.

In this sample, this clone turned up a few times. This chain joins TRBV28 and TRBJ2-1; 9 bases agree with TRBD1. The CDR3 loop spans 15 amino acids. With V trimmed by 6 bases and J by 4 bases, 7 bases remained unmatched. In germline, CDR1 is MDHEN, CDR2 SYDVKM. This CDR3 reads CASSLPGQGYNEQFF. DNA of the CDR3: TGTGCCAGCAGCTTACCGGGACAGGGTTACAATGAGCAGTTCTTC.

The rearrangement uses TRBV4-1 and TRBJ2-6, with TRBD2 matching 10 bases. The CDR3 runs to 19 residues. Per germline, CDR1 MGHRA and CDR2 YSYEKL. With 1 base clipped from V and 4 bases from J, the junction kept 10 bases outside the gene matches. The CDR3 nucleotides read TGCGCCAGCAGCCAAGTAGTGTCGAGCGGGAGGGTAGGGGCCAACGTCCTGACTTTC. Translation: CASSQVVSSGRVGANVLTF.

In this sample, this clone turned up once. This chain links TRBV3-1 (or the pseudogene TRBV3-2) with TRBJ2-5; TRBD1 aligns across 7 bases. From germline, CDR1 is LGHDT and CDR2 YNNKEL (reference sequence). The CDR3 has 14 residues. Unmatched junction bases numbered 5, after V lost 5 bases and J lost 2 bases. The DNA for the CDR3 is TGTGCCAGCAGCAAACGGACAGGTCAAGAGACCCAGTACTTC. Protein product: CASSKRTGQETQYF.

This clone appeared a single time. The chain has TRBV9 and TRBJ1-2; 9 bases fit TRBD1. The V segment lost 0 bases and the J segment 5 bases; nucleotides outside the gene matches: 5. The CDR3 sequence is 15 residues long. Germline CDR1 is SGDLS and CDR2 is YYNGEE. The CDR3 region has the DNA TGTGCCAGCAGCGTAGGACAGGGGGGCATTTATGGCTACACCTTC. As protein: CASSVGQGGIYGYTF.

The J gene is TRBJ1-2, the V gene TRBV11-2; perhaps TRBD1 as D (5 bases). The germline gives CDR1 SGHAT, CDR2 FQNNGV. CDR3 length: 11 amino acids. Trimming took off 6 bases at V and 8 bases at J, with 10 bases between the two ends. This chain's CDR3 is CASRGGKGYTF. For the CDR3, the DNA is TGTGCCAGCAGGGGGGGGAAAGGCTACACCTTC.

The CDR3 DNA is TGTGCCAGCAGCCCGAAGGGACAGCCCCAAGAGACCCAGTACTTC. Residues: CASSPKGQPQETQYF. The chain recombines TRBV5-8 with TRBJ2-5; TRBD1 matches at 7 bases. Germline V gives CDR1 SGHTS, CDR2 YDEGEE. This CDR3 has 15 residues. The V and J ends lost 4 bases and 1 base, in that order; junction bases with no gene match: 7.

The chain uses TRBV18 and TRBJ2-7, with D possibly TRBD1 on 6 matching bases. Deletions cut 2 bases from V and 2 bases from J, with 10 bases between. Per the germline V gene, CDR1 is KGHSH and CDR2 is LQKENI. The CDR3 length is 14 residues. The DNA of the CDR3 is TGTGCCAGCTCACCAGACAGGACAACCTACGAGCAGTACTTC. It specifies CASSPDRTTYEQYF.

This clone was seen only once. The chain uses TRBV7-2 and TRBJ1-2; D unresolved. CDR1 is SGHTA, CDR2 FQGNSA, per germline. The CDR3 sequence is 12 residues long. V lost 4 bases to trimming and J lost 5 bases, with 8 bases between them. CDR3 region: CASSSGFYGYTF. CDR3 in DNA: TGTGCCAGCAGCTCGGGTTTTTATGGCTACACCTTC.

The chain recombines TRBV5-1 with TRBJ2-6; 9 positions match TRBD1. Trimming at V came to 2 bases and at J to 4 bases, leaving 4 bases not matched to a gene. Germline lookup yields CDR1 SGHRS and CDR2 YFSETQ. This CDR3 is 16 amino acids long. The CDR3 loop is CASSLQGASGANVLTF. CDR3 in DNA: TGCGCCAGCAGCTTACAGGGGGCATCAGGGGCCAACGTCCTGACTTTC.

This chain links TRBV5-4 with TRBJ2-5, with 7 bases identical to TRBD1. V lost 5 bases to trimming and J lost 3 bases; unmatched junction nucleotides: 7. CDR1 is SGHNT and CDR2 is YYREEE in the germline V gene (reference sequence). The CDR3 is made up of 14 amino acids. The CDR3 here is CASSPWTGEETQYF. Written as DNA, the CDR3 is TGTGCCAGCAGTCCCTGGACAGGAGAAGAGACCCAGTACTTC.

This rearrangement joins TRBV30 to TRBJ2-7, with D possibly TRBD2 on 6 matching bases. Trimming removed 2 bases from V and 3 bases from J, with 11 bases in between. Looked up from germline, CDR1 is GTSNPN and CDR2 is SVGIG (reference sequence). This CDR3 contains 13 residues. Here the CDR3 reads CAWSNGRHYEQYF. The CDR3 DNA is TGTGCCTGGAGTAACGGGAGACACTACGAGCAGTACTTC. Variable domain in full (rest from reference TRBV30 and TRBJ2-7): SQTIHQWPATLVQPVGSPLSLECTVEGTSNPNLYWYRQAAGRGLQLLFYSVGIGQISSEVPQNLSASRPQDRQFILSSKKLLLSDSGFYLCAWSNGRHYEQYFGPGTRLTVT.

In regard to this clone: Other DNA variants within this sample encode the same CDR3. This chain connects TRBV28 to TRBJ2-5; D is unresolved. Deletions cut 11 bases from V and 5 bases from J, with 30 bases between. Per the germline V gene, CDR1 is MDHEN and CDR2 is SYDVKM. This CDR3 has 17 residues. As DNA, the CDR3 is TGTGCCTTCGGCAAGCTGGGCCCTTTGGCCCGACGGGAGACCCAGTACTTC. Its protein product is CAFGKLGPLARRETQYF.

This clone has just a few counts. V is TRBV5-1 and J is TRBJ2-1; D gene ambiguous. V lost 1 base and J 0 bases, leaving 11 bases between the germline ends. Germline V CDR1 and CDR2: SGHRS, YFSETQ. The CDR3 is 16 residues long. DNA of the CDR3: TGCGCCAGCAGCTTGAGAAGCGCCCTCTCCTACAATGAGCAGTTCTTC. It specifies CASSLRSALSYNEQFF.

The chain uses TRBV9 and TRBJ2-7; 9 bases line up with TRBD2. CDR1 SGDLS and CDR2 YYNGEE come from the germline V gene. With 0 bases clipped from V and 0 bases from J, the junction kept 10 bases outside the gene matches. This CDR3 comprises 18 residues. CDR3 loop: CASSVGISGSFTSYEQYF. CDR3 nucleotides: TGTGCCAGCAGCGTAGGAATTAGCGGGAGTTTCACCTCCTACGAGCAGTACTTC.

The chain carries TRBV30 and TRBJ1-5; maybe TRBD1 (5 bases). The germline V and J ends were trimmed by 2 bases and 7 bases, with 12 bases remaining between them. The CDR3 runs to 13 residues. Germline V lookup: CDR1 GTSNPN, CDR2 SVGIG (reference sequence). The CDR3 loop reads CAWSTGSEQPQHF. Here the CDR3 DNA reads TGTGCCTGGAGTACAGGTTCCGAACAGCCCCAGCATTTT.

The chain links TRBV27 to TRBJ1-2, with a tentative D call TRBD1 (6 bases). Germline CDR1 and CDR2: MNHEY and SMNVEV (reference sequence). The CDR3 is 16 residues long. The germline V and J ends were trimmed by 3 bases and 2 bases, with 16 bases remaining between them. The CDR3 protein is CASSFRRSGENYGYTF. CDR3 coding DNA: TGTGCCAGCAGTTTTCGCAGATCAGGGGAGAACTATGGCTACACCTTC.

The rearrangement joins TRBV28 to TRBJ2-7; D ambiguous. CDR1 and CDR2 from the germline V gene are MDHEN and SYDVKM. The CDR3 is made up of 14 amino acids. V gave up 5 bases and J gave up 2 bases, with 13 bases separating them. The CDR3 DNA sequence: TGTGCCAGCAGTCCCCATATAGCCCCCTACGAGCAGTACTTC. Translation: CASSPHIAPYEQYF.

This chain joins TRBV7-8 and TRBJ2-2; 7 bases are shared with TRBD2. From germline, CDR1 is SGHVS and CDR2 FQNEAQ. The CDR3 consists of 16 residues. V shed 5 bases, J shed 4 bases, and the junction held 10 bases outside the gene matches. The chain's CDR3 is CASSREVAGGTGELFF. CDR3 in DNA: TGTGCCAGCAGCCGAGAGGTAGCGGGCGGCACCGGGGAGCTGTTTTTT.